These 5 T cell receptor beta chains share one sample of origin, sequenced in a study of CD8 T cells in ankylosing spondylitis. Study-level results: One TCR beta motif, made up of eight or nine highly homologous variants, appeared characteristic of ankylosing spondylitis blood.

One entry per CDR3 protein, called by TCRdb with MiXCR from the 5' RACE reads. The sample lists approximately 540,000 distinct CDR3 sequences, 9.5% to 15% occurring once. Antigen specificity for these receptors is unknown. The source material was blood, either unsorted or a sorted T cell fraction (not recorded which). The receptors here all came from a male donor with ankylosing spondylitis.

The CDR3 protein is CASSRGKGGKNIQYF. The CDR3 DNA is TGTGCCAGCAGTCGAGGGAAAGGAGGCAAAAACATTCAGTACTTC. The chain carries TRBV7-9 and TRBJ2-4, with D tentatively TRBD2 (5 bases). Deletions cut 6 bases from V and 3 bases from J, with 15 bases between. The length of the CDR3 is 15 residues. CDR1 SEHNR and CDR2 FQNEAQ come from the germline V gene (reference sequence).

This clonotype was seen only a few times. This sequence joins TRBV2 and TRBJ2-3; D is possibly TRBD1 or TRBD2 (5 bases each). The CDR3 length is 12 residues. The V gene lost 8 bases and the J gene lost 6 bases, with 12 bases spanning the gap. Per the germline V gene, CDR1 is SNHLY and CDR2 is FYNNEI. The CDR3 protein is CASAGTADTQYF. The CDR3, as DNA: TGTGCCAGCGCCGGGACGGCGGATACGCAGTATTTT.

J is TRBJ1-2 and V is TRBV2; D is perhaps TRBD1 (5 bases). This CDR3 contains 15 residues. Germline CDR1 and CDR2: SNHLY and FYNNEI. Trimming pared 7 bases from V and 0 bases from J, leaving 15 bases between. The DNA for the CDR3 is TGTGCCAGCATAAGAACAGGATCTGCTAACTATGGCTACACCTTC. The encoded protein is CASIRTGSANYGYTF.

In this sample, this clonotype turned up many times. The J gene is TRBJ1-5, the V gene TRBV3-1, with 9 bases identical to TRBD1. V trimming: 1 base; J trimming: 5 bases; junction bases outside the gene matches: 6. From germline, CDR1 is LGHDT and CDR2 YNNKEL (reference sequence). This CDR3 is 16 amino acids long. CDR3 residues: CASSQAGQGGDQPQHF. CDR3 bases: TGTGCCAGCAGCCAAGCGGGACAGGGTGGCGATCAGCCCCAGCATTTT.

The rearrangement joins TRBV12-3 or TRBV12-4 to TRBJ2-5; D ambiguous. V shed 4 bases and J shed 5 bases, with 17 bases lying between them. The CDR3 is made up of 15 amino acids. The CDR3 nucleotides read TGTGCCAGCAGTTCCGGACGTTGGTCCGGCGAGACCCAGTACTTC. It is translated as CASSSGRWSGETQYF.